The rows below give T cell receptor beta chains drawn from one sample of a study of shared clonotypes between healthy human individuals. Method: immunoSEQ multiplex PCR; TCRdb's copy keeps in-frame clones and lacks some. The sample includes over 850,000 clones, around 82% of them seen just once. The sample comprised memory CD4+ T cells from PBMCs. The receptors originated from a man younger than 35 in good health. Some clones in this sample may be carry-over from other donors' samples. Both conserved end residues are part of each CDR3. A D gene is named only where the DNA matches it firmly. The size of a clone is reported for some rows only, either as once, few or many, or as a class for expanded clones.

TRBJ1-2 | TRBV28 | NA | NA | CASSFVGRLNGYTF | TGTGCCAGCAGTTTTGTCGGCAGACTTAATGGCTACACCTTC
TRBJ1-2 | TRBV5-1 | NA | NA | CASSLEVGGYTF | TGCGCCAGCAGCTTGGAGGTTGGCGGCTACACCTTC
TRBJ1-4 | TRBV30 | NA | NA | CAWGARADEKLFF | TGTGCCTGGGGGGCTCGGGCGGATGAAAAACTGTTTTTT
TRBJ1-2 | TRBV5-4 | NA | TRBD1 | CASSFPGQGPGGYTF | TGTGCCAGCAGCTTCCCCGGACAGGGGCCCGGTGGCTACACCTTC
TRBJ1-2 | TRBV16 | many | NA | CASSQYEYGYTF | TGTGCCAGCAGCCAATACGAGTATGGCTACACCTTC
TRBJ2-5 | TRBV7-9 | NA | NA | CASTHGLAGETQYF | TGTGCCAGCACCCACGGGTTGGCGGGGGAGACCCAGTACTTC
TRBJ2-1 | TRBV28 | few | NA | CASSPFPTRSSYNEQFF | TGTGCCAGCAGTCCTTTCCCGACAAGAAGCTCCTACAATGAGCAGTTCTTC
TRBJ1-2 | TRBV5-6 | NA | NA | CASSWTALEGGYTF | TGTGCCAGCAGCTGGACGGCCTTGGAGGGGGGCTACACCTTC
TRBJ2-7 | TRBV28 | NA | TRBD1 | CASRAPPGQAAYEQYF | TGTGCCAGCAGAGCCCCTCCGGGACAGGCTGCCTACGAGCAGTACTTC
TRBJ2-7 | TRBV5-4 | many | NA | CASSSLGERDEQYF | TGTGCCAGCAGCTCTCTGGGGGAGCGGGACGAGCAGTACTTC
TRBJ2-1 | TRBV27 | once | NA | CASSPRGPGRSLFF | TGTGCCAGCAGTCCAAGGGGCCCAGGGAGGTCGTTGTTCTTC
TRBJ1-4 | TRBV30 | NA | NA | CAWSLLGSEKLFF | TGTGCCTGGAGCCTACTAGGGAGTGAAAAACTGTTTTTT
TRBJ2-1 | TRBV5-1 | NA | TRBD2 | CASSLPSGIFDEQFF | TGCGCCAGCAGCTTGCCTAGCGGGATATTTGATGAGCAGTTCTTC
TRBJ2-5 | TRBV9 | few | NA | CASSPRMWGYQETQYF | TGTGCCAGCAGCCCTCGTATGTGGGGTTACCAAGAGACCCAGTACTTC
TRBJ2-2 | TRBV15 | NA | NA | CATSSRLINTGELFF | TGTGCCACCAGCAGCCGACTAATTAACACCGGGGAGCTGTTTTTT
TRBJ1-5 | TRBV6-4 | NA | TRBD1 | CASSETGGSNQPQHF | TGTGCCAGCAGTGAGACAGGGGGGAGCAATCAGCCCCAGCATTTT
TRBJ2-1 | TRBV23-1 | NA | NA | CALQGWRDEQFF | TGCGCCTTACAGGGATGGCGCGATGAGCAGTTCTTC
TRBJ1-3 | TRBV7-2 | NA | NA | CASSFQPDVNTIYF | TGTGCCAGCAGCTTTCAACCGGACGTAAACACCATATATTTT
TRBJ1-4 | TRBV28 | few | NA | CASSLLQGNGEKLFF | TGTGCCAGCAGTTTACTACAGGGCAATGGTGAAAAACTGTTTTTT
TRBJ2-7 | TRBV11-2 | NA | NA | CASSLSLDGLYEQYF | TGTGCCAGCAGCTTGTCCCTCGACGGCCTGTACGAGCAGTACTTC
TRBJ2-3 | TRBV5-8 | NA | TRBD2 | CASSLEGLAAYQDTQYF | TGTGCCAGCAGCTTGGAGGGACTAGCGGCCTACCAAGATACGCAGTATTTT
TRBJ1-6 | TRBV9 | NA | NA | CASSVAGRHSPLHF | TGTGCCAGCAGCGTAGCTGGGCGCCATTCACCCCTCCACTTT
TRBJ2-2 | TRBV28 | NA | TRBD1 | CVGQSNTGELFF | TGTGTGGGACAGTCGAACACCGGGGAGCTGTTTTTT
TRBJ2-1 | TRBV9 | few | TRBD2 | CASSVGQAGEYEQFF | TGTGCCAGCAGCGTAGGTCAAGCGGGAGAGTATGAGCAGTTCTTC
TRBJ1-1 | TRBV11-3 | NA | TRBD1 | CASGRDRNTEAFF | TGTGCCAGCGGGAGGGACAGAAACACTGAAGCTTTCTTT
TRBJ2-1 | TRBV27 | NA | NA | CASSLKAVSSYNEQFF | TGTGCCAGCAGTTTAAAAGCAGTGAGCTCCTACAATGAGCAGTTCTTC
TRBJ1-2 | TRBV29-1 | NA | NA | CSVEGVGGYTF | TGCAGCGTTGAGGGGGTTGGTGGCTACACCTTC
TRBJ2-7 | TRBV7-3 | once | TRBD2 | CASSPTVTSGSEQYF | TGTGCCAGCAGCCCCACCGTAACTAGCGGGAGTGAGCAGTACTTC
TRBJ1-5 | TRBV7-8 | NA | NA | CASSLGLNQPQHF | TGTGCCAGCAGCTTAGGACTTAATCAGCCCCAGCATTTT
TRBJ1-1 | TRBV29-1 | NA | NA | CSVNGGWGMNTEAFF | TGCAGCGTTAATGGGGGATGGGGAATGAACACTGAAGCTTTCTTT
TRBJ2-7 | TRBV7-3 | NA | NA | CASSWNGAGEQYF | TGTGCCAGCAGCTGGAACGGGGCCGGCGAGCAGTACTTC
TRBJ2-5 | TRBV29-1 | NA | TRBD2 | CSVVLAGLQETQYF | TGCAGCGTTGTGCTAGCGGGCCTCCAAGAGACCCAGTACTTC
TRBJ1-5 | TRBV19 | few | NA | CASTAGLNQPQHF | TGTGCCAGTACGGCAGGCCTAAATCAGCCCCAGCATTTT
TRBJ2-7 | TRBV6-5 | NA | NA | CASSRSTGYEQYF | TGTGCCAGCAGCCGAAGTACAGGTTACGAGCAGTACTTC
TRBJ2-7 | TRBV28 | NA | TRBD2 | CASSFNLAGLTYEQYF | TGTGCCAGCAGTTTCAATCTAGCGGGACTTACCTACGAGCAGTACTTC
TRBJ2-5 | TRBV19 | NA | NA | CASSSTGRRQETQYF | TGTGCCAGTAGTTCTACGGGACGCCGCCAAGAGACCCAGTACTTC
TRBJ2-7 | TRBV4-3 | NA | TRBD1 | CASSRRTGDAYEQYF | TGCGCCAGCAGCCGCCGAACAGGGGACGCCTACGAGCAGTACTTC
TRBJ2-2 | TRBV12-5 | NA | NA | CASGLDAGELFF | TGTGCTAGTGGCTTGGACGCCGGGGAGCTGTTTTTT
TRBJ2-2 | TRBV30 | NA | NA | CAWTPRARGTGELFF | TGTGCCTGGACCCCCCGGGCGCGAGGGACCGGGGAGCTGTTTTTT
TRBJ2-5 | TRBV5-1 | NA | TRBD1 | CASSTSGGETQYF | TGCGCCAGCAGCACATCAGGGGGAGAGACCCAGTACTTC
TRBJ1-1 | TRBV11-3 | NA | NA | CASSGGGTEAFF | TGTGCCAGCAGCGGGGGAGGCACTGAAGCTTTCTTT
TRBJ2-3 | TRBV5-8 | NA | NA | CASSLGGRADTQYF | TGTGCCAGCAGCTTGGGAGGCCGCGCAGATACGCAGTATTTT
TRBJ2-5 | TRBV7-9 | NA | NA | CASSPYPPAAETQYF | TGTGCCAGCAGCCCATATCCCCCAGCCGCAGAGACCCAGTACTTC
TRBJ2-7 | TRBV5-8 | NA | TRBD2 | CASSPRGGAYEQYF | TGTGCCAGCTCTCCCCGTGGGGGGGCCTACGAGCAGTACTTC
TRBJ2-3 | TRBV29-1 | once | TRBD1 | CSVATGADTQYF | TGCAGCGTGGCTACAGGGGCAGATACGCAGTATTTT
TRBJ2-7 | TRBV6-6 | NA | TRBD1 | CASSPPLGTASYEQYF | TGTGCCAGCAGTCCCCCATTGGGGACAGCTTCCTACGAGCAGTACTTC
TRBJ2-2 | TRBV7-3 | NA | TRBD1 | CASSLLGTANTGELFF | TGTGCCAGCAGCTTACTCGGGACAGCTAACACCGGGGAGCTGTTTTTT
TRBJ1-3 | TRBV11-2 | NA | NA | CASSLARLSGNTIYF | TGTGCCAGCAGCTTAGCGCGTCTCTCTGGAAACACCATATATTTT
TRBJ2-2 | TRBV4-2 | NA | TRBD2 | CASSLAGPTGELFF | TGTGCCAGCAGTTTAGCGGGACCCACCGGGGAGCTGTTTTTT
TRBJ1-1 | TRBV5-4 | few | NA | CASRGLQGKGTNTEAFF | TGTGCCAGCAGAGGTTTACAGGGTAAAGGGACGAACACTGAAGCTTTCTTT